These 8 T cell receptor beta chains were all obtained from the same sample, sequenced in a study of T cell responses to AZD1222 COVID-19 vaccine. The data were produced by immunoSEQ multiplex PCR, yet TCRdb's version contains in-frame clones alone and is incomplete. The profile covers 140,000 to 150,000 clones, with around 92% appearing a single time and less than 15% taken by the ten largest. This specimen consisted of peripheral blood, obtained after recovery from COVID-19. The receptors come from an adult who had recovered from COVID-19.

The chain combines TRBV3-1 (or the pseudogene TRBV3-2) with TRBJ2-4; D gene unclear. The CDR3 contains 12 residues. Germline V gene lookup returns CDR1 LGHDT and CDR2 YNNKEL (reference sequence). V lost 2 bases to trimming and J lost 6 bases, with 5 bases between them. The CDR3 nucleotides are TGTGCCAGCAGCCAACGCAGAAACATTCAGTACTTC. Protein product: CASSQRRNIQYF.

The chain couples TRBV5-4 to TRBJ2-5; D may be TRBD1 or TRBD2 (5 bases each). Germline V lookup: CDR1 SGHNT, CDR2 YYREEE (reference sequence). The CDR3 sequence is 16 residues long. V lost 0 bases, J lost 2 bases, and 14 bases lay in between. For the CDR3, the DNA is TGTGCCAGCAGCTTGGAGTTCGGGACGCAGCAAGAGACCCAGTACTTC. It is translated as CASSLEFGTQQETQYF.

V gene TRBV7-8 combines with J gene TRBJ1-5; D is undetermined. The CDR3 length is 15 residues. Germline V gene sequence: CDR1 SGHVS, CDR2 FQNEAQ. Between the trimmed V and J ends, which lost 1 base and 5 bases, there was a span of 12 bases. In DNA, the CDR3 is TGTGCCAGCAGCTTAGGACTAGGGCTGTATCAGCCCCAGCATTTT. Protein product: CASSLGLGLYQPQHF.

This rearrangement joins TRBV14 to TRBJ1-1; 8 bases are shared with TRBD1. Germline lookup yields CDR1 SGHDN and CDR2 FVKESK. CDR3 length: 16 residues. The V gene end was trimmed by 4 bases and the J gene end by 0 bases; junction bases not matched to a gene: 7. CDR3 nucleotides: TGTGCCAGCAGCCTAAGGACAGGGCTCATGAACACTGAAGCTTTCTTT. As protein: CASSLRTGLMNTEAFF.

The J gene is TRBJ2-2, the V gene TRBV9, with D perhaps assigned TRBD1 or TRBD2 (5 bases each). V lost 0 bases and J 2 bases, leaving 14 bases between the germline ends. The CDR3 is 17 amino acids. Germline V gives CDR1 SGDLS, CDR2 YYNGEE. CDR3 sequence reads: CASSVAPLGTNTGELFF. CDR3 coding DNA: TGTGCCAGCAGCGTAGCTCCCTTGGGGACCAACACCGGGGAGCTGTTTTTT.

The chain uses TRBV28 and TRBJ2-7; 7 bases are a match to TRBD1. The CDR3 contains 15 residues. Losses at the gene ends were 5 bases for V and 0 bases for J; bases not matched to a gene: 7. Germline V lookup: CDR1 MDHEN, CDR2 SYDVKM. DNA for the CDR3: TGTGCCAGCAGTCTCGAGGACAGGCCCTCCTACGAGCAGTACTTC. Translation: CASSLEDRPSYEQYF.

The genes are TRBV2 and TRBJ1-2; 8 bases are shared with TRBD1. Germline lookup yields CDR1 SNHLY and CDR2 FYNNEI. V gave up 7 bases and J gave up 8 bases; unmatched junction bases: 9. The CDR3 totals 13 residues. CDR3 sequence (DNA): TGTGCCAGCAAGAGGGGACAGGACCGGGGCTACACCTTC. It yields the protein CASKRGQDRGYTF.

V usage is TRBV5-1 and J usage is TRBJ2-3; D unclear. The CDR3 has 16 amino acids. The germline V gene has CDR1 SGHRS and CDR2 YFSETQ. V was shortened by 1 base and J by 0 bases, with 12 bases between the two germline ends. The CDR3 loop reads CASSLRLASSTDTQYF. The CDR3 DNA sequence: TGCGCCAGCAGCTTGAGGTTGGCGTCTAGCACAGATACGCAGTATTTT.